This TCR beta chain was recorded in a study of radiotherapy plus CTLA-4 blockade in lung cancer. Comments on this clone: Its antigen is as yet unknown.

Study results and limitations: Tumor-derived TCR clones expanded in blood after radiotherapy plus ipilimumab.

Profiled with immunoSEQ multiplex PCR; TCRdb holds only in-frame clones, not every one. The table records 65,000 to 100,000 clones, roughly four fifths of them present only once. Sample: peripheral blood, taken from a patient treated with radiotherapy plus ipilimumab. This TCR was recovered from a human donor with non-small cell lung cancer who had stable disease on radiotherapy plus ipilimumab.

The CDR3 is CASSPHSGGPTDTQYF. The CDR3 bases are TGTGCCAGCAGTCCCCATAGCGGGGGACCCACAGATACGCAGTATTTT. The chain carries TRBV6-6 and TRBJ2-3; 9 bases fit TRBD2. With 5 bases clipped from V and 2 bases from J, the junction kept 8 bases outside the gene matches. Germline loops: CDR1 MNHNY, CDR2 SVGAGI (reference sequence). The CDR3 is 16 residues long.